This T cell receptor beta chain was captured by sequencing in a study of blood T cells in healthy people across ages. Overall study context: Template switching captured about one barcoded beta molecule per two T cells.

Of note for this clonotype: Its matching antigen is unknown.

The CDR3 extends over 14 amino acids. With 4 bases clipped from V and 8 bases from J, the junction kept 9 bases outside the gene matches. Per the germline V gene, CDR1 is MNHEY and CDR2 is SMNVEV (reference sequence). Study-wide points: Conclusively comparing naive with antigen-experienced cells was impossible with unsorted PBMCs.

The use of a sample-barcoded 5' primer and a J-beta primer mix characterized a second PCR of about 7 to 12 cycles. Every single cDNA molecule received a tag from a template-switch adaptor with 12 random nucleotides. MiXCR was run by TCRdb on the 5' RACE reads, yielding one entry per CDR3 protein. Of approximately 2,000,000 distinct CDR3 sequences in the sample, roughly two fifths were seen once. The chain recombines TRBV27 with TRBJ1-2; 8 bases are shared with TRBD1. The origin of this receptor is a human donor in good health. The specimen was blood. The DNA for the CDR3 is TGTGCCAGCAGTTCCCACGGACAGGGATGGGGCTACACCTTC. Amino acids: CASSSHGQGWGYTF.